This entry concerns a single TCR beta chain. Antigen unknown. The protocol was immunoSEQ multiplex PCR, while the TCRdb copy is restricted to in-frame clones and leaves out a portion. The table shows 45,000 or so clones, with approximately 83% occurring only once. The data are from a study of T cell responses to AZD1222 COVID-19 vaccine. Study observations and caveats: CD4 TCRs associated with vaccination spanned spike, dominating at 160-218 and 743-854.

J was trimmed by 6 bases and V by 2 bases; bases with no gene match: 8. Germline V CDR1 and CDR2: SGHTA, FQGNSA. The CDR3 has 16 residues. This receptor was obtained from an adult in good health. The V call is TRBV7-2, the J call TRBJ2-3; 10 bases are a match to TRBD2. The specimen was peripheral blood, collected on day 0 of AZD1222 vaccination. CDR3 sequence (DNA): TGTGCCAGCAGCTTACGAGTAGCGGGGGGCGGCGATACGCAGTATTTT. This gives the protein CASSLRVAGGGDTQYF.